Presented here are 24 T cell receptor beta chains from one specimen sequenced in a study of cytomegalovirus exposure and HLA in healthy donors. Libraries were prepared by immunoSEQ multiplex PCR; TCRdb keeps only in-frame clonotypes and omits some of them. The repertoire includes roughly 95,000 clones, 85% of them detected once, and around 20% sits in the top ten. Sequencing was done on a sample of PBMCs. These receptors came from a man aged 18 to 35 in good health and CMV-seropositive.

The V and J genes are TRBV6-1 and TRBJ2-7; maybe TRBD2 (5 bases). The CDR3 length is 13 residues. CDR1 is MNHNS, CDR2 SASEGT, per germline. Trimming removed 8 bases at V and 4 bases at J, with 15 bases between. In DNA form, the CDR3 reads TGTGCCAGCCTCTATATGGCGGGTTACGAGCAGTACGTC. Amino acid sequence: CASLYMAGYEQYV.

This clone was picked up one time. The chain employs TRBV9 and TRBJ2-5; 9 bases line up with TRBD1. Germline lookup yields CDR1 SGDLS and CDR2 YYNGEE. The CDR3 is made up of 20 amino acids. With V trimmed by 4 bases and J by 5 bases, 24 bases remained unmatched. The CDR3 DNA reads as TGTGCCAGCAGCTCCCACAGGGGGCCTGTGGGGACAGGGCAACGGGAGACCCAGTACTTC. Residues: CASSSHRGPVGTGQRETQYF.

This chain joins TRBV18 and TRBJ2-1, with 7 bases identical to TRBD1. CDR3 length: 13 amino acids. The V and J ends lost 8 bases and 0 bases, in that order; junction bases with no gene match: 1. CDR1 and CDR2 from the germline V gene are KGHSH and LQKENI. CDR3 coding DNA: TGTGCCAGCCGGGACAGCTCCTACAATGAGCAGTTCTTC. Its translation: CASRDSSYNEQFF.

V gene TRBV7-6 combines with J gene TRBJ1-5; 11 bases fit TRBD1. This CDR3 is 16 amino acids long. The ends lost 5 bases at V and 4 bases at J; junction bases unmatched: 7. Germline loops: CDR1 SGHVS, CDR2 FNYEAQ. CDR3 DNA: TGTGCCAGCAGCCCGGGACAGGGGGACCCAAATCAGCCCCAGCATTTT. Its protein product is CASSPGQGDPNQPQHF.

The chain couples TRBV7-9 to TRBJ2-3; 8 bases fit TRBD2. The V gene's germline CDR1 is SEHNR and CDR2 FQNEAQ (reference sequence). V was pared by 4 bases and J by 2 bases, with 5 bases of the junction left unmatched. The CDR3 is 15 amino acids. CDR3 sequence: CASSSQRGITDTQYF. For the CDR3, the DNA is TGTGCCAGCAGCTCACAGCGGGGGATCACAGATACGCAGTATTTT.

V gene TRBV7-9 combines with J gene TRBJ2-7; 10 bases are shared with TRBD1. V was clipped by 5 bases and J by 3 bases; unmatched bases: 7. Germline loops: CDR1 SEHNR, CDR2 FQNEAQ (reference sequence). The CDR3 is 15 residues long. CDR3 loop: CASSAGTGAYYEQYF. In DNA form, the CDR3 reads TGTGCCAGCAGCGCGGGGACAGGGGCTTACTACGAGCAGTACTTC.

J is TRBJ2-5 and V is TRBV29-1; TRBD2 agrees at 10 bases. Germline CDR1 is SQVTM and CDR2 is ANQGSEA. This CDR3 comprises 15 residues. Trimming at V came to 2 bases and at J to 5 bases, leaving 8 bases not matched to a gene. The CDR3: CSVERASGSYETQYF. CDR3 nucleotides: TGCAGCGTTGAACGGGCTAGCGGGAGCTATGAGACCCAGTACTTC.

This rearrangement joins TRBV27 to TRBJ2-3; the D gene is possibly TRBD2 (5 bases). Deletions cut 3 bases from V and 4 bases from J, with 11 bases between. Per germline, CDR1 MNHEY and CDR2 SMNVEV (reference sequence). This CDR3 comprises 14 residues. The DNA for the CDR3 is TGTGCCAGCAGTTTTTGGGAGACCCCAGATACGCAGTATTTT. This encodes CASSFWETPDTQYF.

The V gene is TRBV15, the J gene TRBJ2-3; unclear D gene. From germline, CDR1 is LNHNV and CDR2 YYDKDF (reference sequence). This CDR3 is built from 17 residues. Trimming cost V 0 bases and J 2 bases, with 15 bases left between them. The CDR3 sequence is CATSRDVSTVHTDTQYF. The CDR3 DNA sequence: TGTGCCACCAGCAGAGATGTGTCAACAGTGCACACAGATACGCAGTATTTT.

The chain combines TRBV6-6 with TRBJ2-2; D remains ambiguous. Per the germline V gene, CDR1 is MNHNY and CDR2 is SVGAGI (reference sequence). The V and J ends lost 2 bases and 6 bases respectively, with 4 bases between them. The CDR3 contains 12 residues. CDR3 residues: CASSYGPGELFF. DNA for the CDR3: TGTGCCAGCAGTTACGGCCCCGGGGAGCTGTTTTTT.

This chain uses TRBV5-1 with TRBJ2-1, with 7 bases identical to TRBD2. With V trimmed by 6 bases and J by 0 bases, 6 bases remained unmatched. CDR1 SGHRS and CDR2 YFSETQ come from the germline V gene. CDR3 length equals 15 residues. As DNA, the CDR3 is TGCGCCAGCACCCGGGGGGAGGCCTCCTACAATGAGCAGTTCTTC. It specifies CASTRGEASYNEQFF.

This clone was counted only a few times. This sequence joins TRBV28 and TRBJ2-7, with TRBD2 matching 14 bases. V lost 4 bases, J lost 5 bases, and 7 bases stayed unmatched. This CDR3 is built from 16 residues. Germline V gene lookup returns CDR1 MDHEN and CDR2 SYDVKM. CDR3 region: CASSSPSGLAGDEQYF. In DNA, the CDR3 is TGTGCCAGCAGTTCTCCGTCGGGACTAGCGGGAGACGAGCAGTACTTC.

The chain links TRBV21-1 to TRBJ1-4; TRBD1 was called by the table and not checked on the DNA. TRBV21-1 is noted as a pseudogene. This CDR3 contains 17 residues. The CDR3: CARTTGGRPSTNEKLFF. The DNA of the CDR3 is TGTGCCAGAACGACAGGGGGCAGACCTTCAACTAATGAAAAACTGTTTTTT.

This clone was seen just once. The chain carries TRBV19 and TRBJ1-5; D is ambiguous. V dropped 9 bases and J dropped 3 bases, with 12 bases sitting between them. Per germline, CDR1 LNHDA and CDR2 SQIVND (reference sequence). This CDR3 has 13 amino acids. The CDR3 DNA is TGTGCCAGCGCGGAGGCGTTCAATCAGCCCCAGCATTTT. Its translation is CASAEAFNQPQHF.

Points on this clone: At the DNA level, this CDR3 is encoded by other sequences in the same sample as well. V is TRBV9 and J is TRBJ2-1; 7 nucleotides match TRBD1. CDR3 size: 13 residues. Germline CDR1 is SGDLS and CDR2 is YYNGEE. Losses at the gene ends were 2 bases for V and 5 bases for J; bases not matched to a gene: 1. CDR3 coding DNA: TGTGCCAGCAGCGTGGGACAGAACAATGAGCAGTTCTTC. Protein sequence: CASSVGQNNEQFF.

The genes are TRBV6-1 and TRBJ2-3; D gene uncertain. This CDR3 comprises 15 residues. The germline V and J ends were trimmed by 11 bases and 1 base, with 19 bases remaining between them. Germline lookup yields CDR1 MNHNS and CDR2 SASEGT. The CDR3 protein is CASKLIRARTDTQYF. The CDR3 DNA reads TGTGCCTCAAAACTAATCAGAGCCCGCACAGATACGCAGTATTTT.

The genes are TRBV27 and TRBJ2-2; 8 bases are a match to TRBD1. From germline, CDR1 is MNHEY and CDR2 SMNVEV (reference sequence). The trim removed 7 bases at V and 4 bases at J, leaving 14 bases unmatched. This CDR3 is 17 amino acids long. CDR3 protein: CASIKTGATLGTGELFF. The CDR3 region has the DNA TGTGCCAGCATCAAGACAGGGGCGACTCTGGGCACCGGGGAGCTGTTTTTT.

The sample holds a few counts of this clone. The chain recombines TRBV6-5 with TRBJ2-7; maybe TRBD1 (7 bases). The CDR3 runs 14 residues. V was shortened by 5 bases and J by 2 bases, with 13 bases between the two germline ends. Germline CDR1 is MNHEY and CDR2 is SVGAGI. The CDR3 loop is CASSPRGEAYEQYF. The DNA for the CDR3 is TGTGCCAGCAGTCCCAGGGGGGAGGCCTACGAGCAGTACTTC.

This clone was observed once. This rearrangement joins TRBV15 to TRBJ2-7; TRBD2 matches at 8 bases. Germline trimming cut 0 bases from V and 0 bases from J; bases unmatched to any gene: 10. The germline CDR1 and CDR2 sequences are LNHNV and YYDKDF (reference sequence). The CDR3 extends over 18 amino acids. The CDR3: CATSRDRTGLGASYEQYF. The CDR3 coding sequence is TGTGCCACCAGCAGAGATCGGACGGGACTAGGGGCCTCCTACGAGCAGTACTTC.

The chain has TRBV18 and TRBJ2-1; TRBD1 agrees at 7 bases. The germline CDR1 and CDR2 sequences are KGHSH and LQKENI. The CDR3 spans 15 residues. Germline trimming cut 3 bases from V and 5 bases from J; bases unmatched to any gene: 7. As DNA, the CDR3 is TGTGCCAGCTCACCCCCAAGGGGGCGGAACAATGAGCAGTTCTTC. This translates into CASSPPRGRNNEQFF.

The gene calls are TRBV6-5 and TRBJ1-2; the D gene is possibly TRBD1 (6 bases). Germline V gene lookup returns CDR1 MNHEY and CDR2 SVGAGI. The CDR3 consists of 15 residues. V was pared by 2 bases and J by 4 bases, with 14 bases between. CDR3: CASSYGATGSYGYTF. DNA for the CDR3: TGTGCCAGCAGTTACGGGGCCACAGGGTCCTATGGCTACACCTTC.

This sequence joins TRBV9 and TRBJ2-3, with 9 bases aligning to TRBD2. The CDR3 spans 16 residues. Germline V CDR1 and CDR2: SGDLS, YYNGEE. The J segment lost 0 bases and the V segment lost 4 bases, leaving 6 bases of the junction unmatched. Here the CDR3 DNA reads TGTGCCAGCAGCCATAGCGGGAGAAGGAGCACAGATACGCAGTATTTT. Residues: CASSHSGRRSTDTQYF.

This sequence joins TRBV7-9 and TRBJ2-3, with D perhaps matching TRBD2 (5 bases). The germline V gene encodes CDR1 SEHNR and CDR2 FQNEAQ (reference sequence). The CDR3 extends over 14 amino acids. The V end was cut by 5 bases, the J end by 2 bases, with 11 bases between. Here the CDR3 reads CASSTTRYTDTQYF. The DNA of the CDR3 is TGTGCCAGCAGCACAACTAGATACACAGATACGCAGTATTTT.

The J gene is TRBJ2-7, the V gene TRBV5-8, with TRBD1 identical over 9 bases. This CDR3 contains 16 residues. Germline V gives CDR1 SGHTS, CDR2 YDEGEE. J gave up 6 bases and V 2 bases, and 12 bases lay outside the gene matches. DNA for the CDR3: TGTGCCAGCAGCTTTTGGACAGGGGAACTCTCGGGCGAGCAGTACTTC. Its protein is CASSFWTGELSGEQYF.